These 29 T cell receptor beta chains originate from one sample sequenced in a study of T cells in tuberculosis. Clones were read by immunoSEQ multiplex PCR, and TCRdb kept only the in-frame ones, dropping some. In the table there are roughly 34,000 clones, approximately 93% of which are singletons. Time point meaning: new active TB diagnosis, blood taken before or within 7 days of starting treatment. The sample was PBMCs, taken at tuberculosis diagnosis. The receptors originated from an adult with tuberculosis.

The chain employs TRBV5-1 and TRBJ1-1; D may be TRBD1 (5 bases). The ends were cut back, 4 bases at V and 1 base at J, with 11 bases in the middle. Germline CDR1 SGHRS, CDR2 YFSETQ. The CDR3 runs to 14 residues. The CDR3 spells CASSPREENTEAFF. The CDR3 DNA is TGCGCCAGCAGCCCCAGGGAGGAGAACACTGAAGCTTTCTTT.

The CDR3 here is CASTGGKTEAFF. The CDR3 DNA is TGTGCCAGCACTGGGGGGAAAACTGAAGCTTTCTTT. V is TRBV6-1 and J is TRBJ1-1, with a possible D match to TRBD1 (5 bases). Trimming stripped 7 bases from V and 5 bases from J, with 11 bases between. CDR1 is MNHNS, CDR2 SASEGT, per germline. The CDR3 runs 12 residues.

The genes are TRBV7-2 and TRBJ2-3, with 7 positions matching TRBD2. V shed 4 bases and J 6 bases; nucleotides not matched to a gene: 16. CDR1 is SGHTA and CDR2 is FQGNSA in the germline V gene. This CDR3 contains 17 residues. The CDR3 sequence: CASSSRGREWGGDTQYF. The CDR3 DNA reads TGTGCCAGCAGCTCACGTGGGCGGGAGTGGGGCGGGGATACGCAGTATTTT.

The rearrangement links TRBV5-1 to TRBJ1-3; 9 nucleotides line up with TRBD1. Germline V gene sequence: CDR1 SGHRS, CDR2 YFSETQ. Germline trimming cut 0 bases from V and 7 bases from J; bases unmatched to any gene: 8. There are 16 residues in the CDR3. CDR3 sequence (DNA): TGCGCCAGCAGCTTGGCCGGGACAGGGTTTGGCAACACCATATATTTT. It encodes CASSLAGTGFGNTIYF.

Only one count was recorded for this clone. The rearrangement uses TRBV18 and TRBJ2-5; possible D gene TRBD2, 6 bases. The germline CDR1 and CDR2 sequences are KGHSH and LQKENI. Trimming left V 4 bases short and J 1 base short, with 13 bases between. The CDR3 length is 15 residues. The CDR3: CASSLTSPPQETQYF. For the CDR3, the DNA is TGTGCCAGCTCACTTACTAGCCCCCCCCAAGAGACCCAGTACTTC.

The V and J genes are TRBV27 and TRBJ2-7; 8 nucleotides line up with TRBD1. Losses at the gene ends were 6 bases for V and 3 bases for J; bases not matched to a gene: 10. The CDR3 consists of 15 residues. Germline V lookup: CDR1 MNHEY, CDR2 SMNVEV (reference sequence). The CDR3 loop is CASSTPLTGVYEQYF. The CDR3 nucleotides read TGTGCCAGCAGCACCCCCTTGACAGGGGTCTACGAGCAGTACTTC.

This clone showed up just once. The chain's CDR3 is CASSLGEVTEAFF. CDR3 DNA: TGCGCCAGCAGCTTGGGGGAGGTCACTGAAGCTTTCTTT. J is TRBJ1-1 and V is TRBV5-1; D not resolved. The V gene lost 0 bases and the J gene lost 4 bases, with 7 bases spanning the gap. The germline CDR1 and CDR2 sequences are SGHRS and YFSETQ. The CDR3 sequence is 13 residues long.

The chain combines TRBV19 with TRBJ1-6; TRBD1 aligns across 8 bases. Germline CDR1 LNHDA, CDR2 SQIVND (reference sequence). The ends lost 7 bases at V and 3 bases at J; junction bases unmatched: 11. This CDR3 comprises 17 residues. This CDR3 is CASTVNGQGIYNSPLHF. The CDR3 nucleotides are TGTGCCAGTACAGTTAACGGACAGGGAATCTATAATTCACCCCTCCACTTT.

The genes are TRBV29-1 and TRBJ1-4, with D tentatively TRBD1 (5 bases). CDR1 and CDR2 from the germline V gene are SQVTM and ANQGSEA. The CDR3 consists of 11 residues. CDR3 in DNA: TGCGCGGGACGGATTAATGAAAAACTGTTTTTT. Translating it yields CAGRINEKLFF.

This rearrangement joins TRBV4-1 to TRBJ1-1; unclear D gene. CDR3 length: 15 residues. V gave up 0 bases and J gave up 2 bases, with 10 bases separating them. Germline lookup yields CDR1 MGHRA and CDR2 YSYEKL. CDR3: CASSQEENTNTEAFF. The CDR3 coding sequence is TGCGCCAGCAGCCAAGAGGAGAATACTAACACTGAAGCTTTCTTT.

The V call is TRBV28, the J call TRBJ2-1; tentatively, D is TRBD2 (6 bases). The CDR3 consists of 14 residues. Per the germline V gene, CDR1 is MDHEN and CDR2 is SYDVKM. V was trimmed by 7 bases and J by 4 bases, leaving 14 bases between them. CDR3 nucleotide sequence: TGTGCCAGCATGGGAGGCTTTGGGTACAATGAGCAGTTCTTC. The encoded protein is CASMGGFGYNEQFF.

The V gene is TRBV19, the J gene TRBJ2-3, with 7 bases identical to TRBD1. V lost 6 bases, J lost 4 bases, and 4 bases stayed unmatched. The CDR3 length is 13 residues. Germline V lookup: CDR1 LNHDA, CDR2 SQIVND (reference sequence). For the CDR3, the DNA is TGTGCCAGTAGAAAAGGGGGCGCAGATACGCAGTATTTT. This codes for CASRKGGADTQYF.

The genes are TRBV30 and TRBJ2-2, with TRBD2 matching over 7 bases. V shed 5 bases, J shed 4 bases, and the junction held 1 base outside the gene matches. CDR1 and CDR2 from the germline V gene are GTSNPN and SVGIG (reference sequence). This CDR3 spans 12 amino acids. The CDR3 nucleotides are TGTGCCTGGGGGAGGGGCACCGGGGAGCTGTTTTTT. Translated: CAWGRGTGELFF. The full variable domain, rest sourced from reference TRBV30 and TRBJ2-2, is SQTIHQWPATLVQPVGSPLSLECTVEGTSNPNLYWYRQAAGRGLQLLFYSVGIGQISSEVPQNLSASRPQDRQFILSSKKLLLSDSGFYLCAWGRGTGELFFGEGSRLTVL.

The chain employs TRBV5-6 and TRBJ2-7; D gene unclear. V was shortened by 0 bases and J by 4 bases, with 8 bases between the two germline ends. The CDR3 totals 13 residues. The germline V gene encodes CDR1 SGHDT and CDR2 YYEEEE. The CDR3 loop reads CASSLGAQYEQYF. In nucleotides, the CDR3 is TGTGCCAGCAGCTTGGGGGCCCAGTACGAGCAGTACTTC. The whole variable domain, remainder taken from reference TRBV5-6 and TRBJ2-7, is DAGVTQSPTHLIKTRGQQVTLRCSPKSGHDTVSWYQQALGQGPQFIFQYYEEEERQRGNFPDRFSGHQFPNYSSELNVNALLLGDSALYLCASSLGAQYEQYFGPGTRLTVT.

The chain recombines TRBV18 with TRBJ2-7; TRBD1 is a possible D gene (5 bases). This CDR3 spans 14 amino acids. V was pared by 6 bases and J by 2 bases, with 14 bases between. Germline lookup yields CDR1 KGHSH and CDR2 LQKENI. In DNA form, the CDR3 reads TGTGCCAGCTCTACCAATAAGGGGCCCTACGAGCAGTACTTC. This codes for CASSTNKGPYEQYF.

The rearrangement links TRBV9 to TRBJ1-6; 7 bases agree with TRBD1. From germline, CDR1 is SGDLS and CDR2 YYNGEE. Trimming removed 4 bases from V and 7 bases from J; junction bases left unmatched: 8. The CDR3 spans 15 residues. Here the CDR3 DNA reads TGTGCCAGCAGCCTCGGGACAGTCCCCAATTCACCCCTCCACTTT. Amino acid sequence: CASSLGTVPNSPLHF.

This sequence joins TRBV30 and TRBJ2-7, with D perhaps matching TRBD1 (5 bases). Germline CDR1 GTSNPN, CDR2 SVGIG (reference sequence). This CDR3 spans 12 amino acids. The DNA for the CDR3 is TGTGCGTGGGGCAGTGTGGCCGACGAGCAGTACTTC. Translated: CAWGSVADEQYF. The full variable domain, with the rest looked up from reference TRBV30 and TRBJ2-7, is SQTIHQWPATLVQPVGSPLSLECTVEGTSNPNLYWYRQAAGRGLQLLFYSVGIGQISSEVPQNLSASRPQDRQFILSSKKLLLSDSGFYLCAWGSVADEQYFGPGTRLTVT.

V usage is TRBV5-1 and J usage is TRBJ1-2, with 7 bases aligning to TRBD1. This CDR3 region has 18 residues. V shed 0 bases, J shed 1 base, and the junction held 12 bases outside the gene matches. Germline V CDR1 and CDR2: SGHRS, YFSETQ. The CDR3 loop is CASSLGGGDSLFNYGYTF. DNA of the CDR3: TGCGCCAGCAGCTTGGGTGGTGGGGACAGCCTTTTTAACTATGGCTACACCTTC.

This chain joins TRBV27 and TRBJ2-5; a possible D gene is TRBD2 (5 bases). From germline, CDR1 is MNHEY and CDR2 SMNVEV (reference sequence). The CDR3 totals 13 residues. The V end was cut by 6 bases, the J end by 5 bases, with 13 bases between. The CDR3 is CASRLVWEETQYF. CDR3 DNA sequence: TGTGCCAGCAGACTAGTTTGGGAGGAGACCCAGTACTTC.

The rearrangement joins TRBV27 to TRBJ2-7; D may be TRBD1 (6 bases). CDR3 length: 13 amino acids. The germline V gene encodes CDR1 MNHEY and CDR2 SMNVEV (reference sequence). Trimming removed 5 bases from V and 3 bases from J, with 11 bases in between. This CDR3 reads CASSATGYYEQYF. CDR3 DNA: TGTGCCAGCAGTGCCACAGGGTACTACGAGCAGTACTTC.

The rearrangement joins TRBV7-2 to TRBJ2-1, with 8 bases matching TRBD2. Per the germline V gene, CDR1 is SGHTA and CDR2 is FQGNSA. The V segment lost 1 base and the J segment 6 bases; nucleotides outside the gene matches: 11. This CDR3 spans 17 amino acids. The CDR3 reads CASSLGLRRGVGNEQFF. For the CDR3, the DNA is TGTGCCAGCAGCTTAGGCCTTCGGCGGGGGGTAGGCAATGAGCAGTTCTTC.

This chain links TRBV7-8 with TRBJ2-3; D remains ambiguous. This CDR3 has 16 amino acids. Germline-derived CDR1 and CDR2 are SGHVS and FQNEAQ. Trimming left V 1 base short and J 0 bases short, with 11 bases between. The CDR3 spells CASSLGSLTSTDTQYF. DNA of the CDR3: TGTGCCAGCAGCTTAGGGAGTCTCACTAGCACAGATACGCAGTATTTT.

This clone occurred once. V usage is TRBV29-1 and J usage is TRBJ1-3; no reliable D call. The V end was cut by 6 bases, the J end by 0 bases, with 12 bases between. The CDR3 is 14 residues long. Per the germline V gene, CDR1 is SQVTM and CDR2 is ANQGSEA. The CDR3 bases are TGCAGCGTCATCCCAAACAACTCTGGAAACACCATATATTTT. Its translation is CSVIPNNSGNTIYF. The full variable domain, rest sourced from reference TRBV29-1 and TRBJ1-3, is SAVISQKPSRDICQRGTSLTIQCQVDSQVTMMFWYRQQPGQSLTLIATANQGSEATYESGFVIDKFPISRPNLTFSTLTVSNMSPEDSSIYLCSVIPNNSGNTIYFGEGSWLTVV.

The J gene is TRBJ1-5, the V gene TRBV4-1; D is undetermined. The CDR3 has 16 amino acids. In germline, CDR1 is MGHRA, CDR2 YSYEKL. The germline V and J ends were trimmed by 9 bases and 0 bases, with 18 bases remaining between them. CDR3 in DNA: TGCGCCAGTAGGACGGGCATCGGGAATAGCAATCAGCCCCAGCATTTT. This sequence encodes CASRTGIGNSNQPQHF.

This sequence joins TRBV19 and TRBJ2-7, with TRBD2 identical over 7 bases. The V and J ends lost 7 bases and 1 base, in that order; junction bases with no gene match: 7. The CDR3 has 14 amino acids. From germline, CDR1 is LNHDA and CDR2 SQIVND (reference sequence). The CDR3 is CASKMGGASYEQYF. The CDR3 bases are TGTGCCAGTAAAATGGGAGGGGCTTCCTACGAGCAGTACTTC.

The chain couples TRBV2 to TRBJ1-4, with D unresolved. V lost 1 base and J lost 5, with 8 bases in between. In germline, CDR1 is SNHLY, CDR2 FYNNEI. The CDR3 has 14 residues. The CDR3 spells CASSEVTPNEKLFF. The CDR3 DNA reads TGTGCCAGCAGTGAAGTGACACCGAATGAAAAACTGTTTTTT.

There are a few counts of this clone. The sample contains more than one DNA sequence encoding this CDR3. The chain has TRBV29-1 and TRBJ1-1; D is possibly TRBD1 (6 bases). The germline V gene encodes CDR1 SQVTM and CDR2 ANQGSEA. Trimming took 5 bases from V and 0 from J, leaving 10 bases between them. The CDR3 is 13 amino acids. The CDR3 region is CSVNREMNTEAFF. The CDR3 DNA reads as TGCAGCGTTAACAGGGAGATGAACACTGAAGCTTTCTTT.

This chain joins TRBV6-4 and TRBJ1-1, with 8 bases aligning to TRBD1. CDR1 is MRHNA and CDR2 is SNTAGT in the germline V gene. The V and J ends lost 5 bases and 2 bases, in that order; junction bases with no gene match: 7. CDR3 length: 15 residues. The chain's CDR3 is CASSPQGAANTEAFF. In DNA, the CDR3 is TGTGCCAGCAGTCCTCAGGGGGCCGCTAACACTGAAGCTTTCTTT.

The count of this clone is one. The J gene is TRBJ2-2, the V gene TRBV9; D may be TRBD1 (7 bases). Germline-derived CDR1 and CDR2 are SGDLS and YYNGEE. Trimming pared 4 bases from V and 3 bases from J, leaving 28 bases between. The CDR3 is 20 amino acids. In DNA, the CDR3 is TGTGCCAGCAGCCCCCCGGTTGCGGGGTTGGGCAGGGGGGACACCGGGGAGCTGTTTTTT. This encodes CASSPPVAGLGRGDTGELFF. Variable domain in full (rest from reference TRBV9 and TRBJ2-2): DSGVTQTPKHLITATGQRVTLRCSPRSGDLSVYWYQQSLDQGLQFLIQYYNGEERAKGNILERFSAQQFPDLHSELNLSSLELGDSALYFCASSPPVAGLGRGDTGELFFGEGSRLTVL.